The present T cell receptor beta chain was sequenced within a study of Graves' ophthalmopathy and Graves' hyperthyroidism. General study results and limits: Detected in blood as well were most expanded thyroid clonotypes with frequency above 0.001.

This CDR3 comprises 15 residues. In germline, CDR1 is MGHRA, CDR2 YSYEKL. Trimming took 2 bases from V and 7 from J, leaving 12 bases between them. Certain patients were not enrolled. These were patients with other autoimmune diseases, uncontrolled infections, pregnancy or lactation. This clonotype was observed many times. The antigen remains unidentified. Investigators amplified TCR beta CDR3 regions from RNA transcripts. The workflow started with a first-round RT-PCR run with HTBI primers and then moved on to a second-round multiplex PCR. MiXCR, run by TCRdb on the multiplex PCR reads, gives a single entry per CDR3 protein. This sample carries over a million distinct CDR3 sequences, 35% to 45% of them seen once, and the ten largest clones take approximately 10%.

V is TRBV4-1 and J is TRBJ1-6; D not resolved. The TCR originated in an adult man with Graves' hyperthyroidism. Sequenced input: peripheral blood or thyroid tissue (not recorded which). The CDR3 coding sequence is TGCGCCAGCAGCCAATTCGGATCCGGGAATTCACCCCTCCACTTT. Translated: CASSQFGSGNSPLHF.